The clone carrying this T cell receptor (beta chain) was seen only a few times. Profiled with immunoSEQ multiplex PCR; TCRdb holds only in-frame clones, not every one. The sample contains 950,000 to 1,100,000 clones, about four fifths of which appear only once. This sample was included in a study of shared clonotypes between healthy human individuals. V was shortened by 6 bases and J by 3 bases, with 13 bases between the two germline ends. Germline-derived CDR1 and CDR2 are MNHEY and SVGAGI. CDR3 length equals 14 residues. The chain links TRBV6-5 to TRBJ2-3; a possible D gene is TRBD2 (6 bases). The source is a man between 18 and 35 years old in good health. Some clones in this sample may be carry-over from other donors' samples. Sequencing was done on a sample of memory CD4+ T cells from PBMCs. Subset noted: CD45RA-negative fraction. This CDR3 is CASSADYGTDTQYF. The CDR3 DNA is TGTGCCAGCAGCGCGGACTACGGTACAGATACGCAGTATTTT.